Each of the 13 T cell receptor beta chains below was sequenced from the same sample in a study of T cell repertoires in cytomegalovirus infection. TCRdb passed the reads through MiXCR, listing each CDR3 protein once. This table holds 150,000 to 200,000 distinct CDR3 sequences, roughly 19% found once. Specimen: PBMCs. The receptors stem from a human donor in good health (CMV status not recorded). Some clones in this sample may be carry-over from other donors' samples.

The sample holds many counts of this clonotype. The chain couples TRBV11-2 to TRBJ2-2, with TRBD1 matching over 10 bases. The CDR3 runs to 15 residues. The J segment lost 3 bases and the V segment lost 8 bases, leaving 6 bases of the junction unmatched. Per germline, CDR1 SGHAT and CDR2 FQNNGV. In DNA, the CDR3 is TGTGCCAGCGGTGGACAGGGGGGATACACCGGGGAGCTGTTTTTT. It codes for CASGGQGGYTGELFF.

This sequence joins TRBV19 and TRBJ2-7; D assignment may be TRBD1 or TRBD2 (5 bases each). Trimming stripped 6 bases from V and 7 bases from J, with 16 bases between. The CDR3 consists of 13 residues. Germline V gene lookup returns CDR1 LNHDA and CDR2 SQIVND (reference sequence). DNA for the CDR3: TGTGCCAGTAGGGGCCAGGGAGAGTTGGAGCAGTACTTC. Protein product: CASRGQGELEQYF.

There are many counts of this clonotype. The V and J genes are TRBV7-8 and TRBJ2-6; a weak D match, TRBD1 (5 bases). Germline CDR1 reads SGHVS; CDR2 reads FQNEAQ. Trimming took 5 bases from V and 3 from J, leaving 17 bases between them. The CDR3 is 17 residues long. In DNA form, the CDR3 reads TGTGCCAGCAGCCCACAGACACAGGCGAATGGGGCCAACGTCCTGACTTTC. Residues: CASSPQTQANGANVLTF.

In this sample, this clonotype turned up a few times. The CDR3 nucleotides are TGTGCCAGCAGCACCTCAGGGGACGTCCAGCCCCAGCATTTT. Translated, it gives CASSTSGDVQPQHF. This sequence joins TRBV7-2 and TRBJ1-5; D is possibly TRBD1 (6 bases). This CDR3 is built from 14 residues. The germline CDR1 and CDR2 sequences are SGHTA and FQGNSA. Trimming cost V 5 bases and J 7 bases, with 15 bases left between them.

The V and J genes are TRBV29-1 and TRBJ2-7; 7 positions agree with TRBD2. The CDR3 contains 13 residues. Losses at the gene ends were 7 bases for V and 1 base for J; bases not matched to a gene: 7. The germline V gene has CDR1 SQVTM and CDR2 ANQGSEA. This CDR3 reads CSGSGGSSYEQYF. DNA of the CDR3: TGCAGCGGGTCCGGCGGGAGTTCCTACGAGCAGTACTTC.

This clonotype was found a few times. DNA for the CDR3: TGTGCCAGCAGTTATGGACTTTCCTACGAGCAGTACTTC. Its translation is CASSYGLSYEQYF. The rearrangement links TRBV6-2 or TRBV6-3 to TRBJ2-7; maybe TRBD2 (5 bases). The CDR3 runs to 13 residues. CDR1 is MNHEY, CDR2 SVGEGT, per germline. Trimming took 3 bases from V and 1 from J, leaving 7 bases between them.

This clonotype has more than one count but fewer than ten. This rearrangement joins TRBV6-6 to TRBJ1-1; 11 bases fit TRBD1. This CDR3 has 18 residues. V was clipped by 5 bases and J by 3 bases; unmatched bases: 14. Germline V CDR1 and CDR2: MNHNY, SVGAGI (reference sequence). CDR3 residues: CASSHPGGTGGSDTEAFF. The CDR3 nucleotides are TGTGCCAGCAGTCACCCCGGTGGGACAGGGGGTTCGGACACTGAAGCTTTCTTT.

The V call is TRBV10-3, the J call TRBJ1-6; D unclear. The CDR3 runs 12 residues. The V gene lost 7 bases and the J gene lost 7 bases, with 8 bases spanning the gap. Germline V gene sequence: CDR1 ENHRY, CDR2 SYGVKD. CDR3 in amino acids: CAIKGTNSPLHF. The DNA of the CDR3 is TGTGCCATCAAGGGTACAAATTCACCCCTCCACTTT.

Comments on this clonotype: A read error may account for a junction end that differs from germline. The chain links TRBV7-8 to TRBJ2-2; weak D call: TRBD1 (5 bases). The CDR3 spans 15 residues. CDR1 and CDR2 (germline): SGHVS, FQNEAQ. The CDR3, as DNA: TGTGCCAACAGCACCTTACAGGTCCTCCCCGGGGAGCTGTTTTTT. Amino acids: CANSTLQVLPGELFF.

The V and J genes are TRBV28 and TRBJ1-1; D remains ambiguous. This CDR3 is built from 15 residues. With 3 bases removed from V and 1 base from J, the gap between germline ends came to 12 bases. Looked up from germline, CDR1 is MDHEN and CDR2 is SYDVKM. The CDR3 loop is CASSFKTGRNTEAFF. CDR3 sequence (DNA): TGTGCCAGCAGTTTCAAAACCGGGAGGAACACTGAAGCTTTCTTT.

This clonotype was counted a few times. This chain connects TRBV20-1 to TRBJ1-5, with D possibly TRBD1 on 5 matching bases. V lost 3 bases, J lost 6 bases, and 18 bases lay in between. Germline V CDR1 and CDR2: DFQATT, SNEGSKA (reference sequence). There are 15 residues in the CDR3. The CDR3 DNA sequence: TGCAGTGCTAGCCCCGGGGAGGTAAGGGGTCAGCCCCAGCATTTT. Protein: CSASPGEVRGQPQHF.

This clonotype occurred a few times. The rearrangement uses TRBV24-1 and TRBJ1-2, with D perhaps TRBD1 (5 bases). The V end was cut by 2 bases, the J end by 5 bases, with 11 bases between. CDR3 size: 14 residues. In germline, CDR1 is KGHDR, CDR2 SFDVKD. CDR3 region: CATSDYRKGYGYTF. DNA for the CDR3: TGTGCCACCAGTGATTACAGGAAGGGGTATGGCTACACCTTC.

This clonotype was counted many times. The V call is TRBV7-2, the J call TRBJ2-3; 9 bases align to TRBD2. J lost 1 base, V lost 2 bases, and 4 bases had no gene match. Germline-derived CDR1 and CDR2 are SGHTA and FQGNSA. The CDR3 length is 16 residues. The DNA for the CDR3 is TGTGCCAGCAGCTTATCCTTAGCGGGGGGCACAGATACGCAGTATTTT. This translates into CASSLSLAGGTDTQYF.